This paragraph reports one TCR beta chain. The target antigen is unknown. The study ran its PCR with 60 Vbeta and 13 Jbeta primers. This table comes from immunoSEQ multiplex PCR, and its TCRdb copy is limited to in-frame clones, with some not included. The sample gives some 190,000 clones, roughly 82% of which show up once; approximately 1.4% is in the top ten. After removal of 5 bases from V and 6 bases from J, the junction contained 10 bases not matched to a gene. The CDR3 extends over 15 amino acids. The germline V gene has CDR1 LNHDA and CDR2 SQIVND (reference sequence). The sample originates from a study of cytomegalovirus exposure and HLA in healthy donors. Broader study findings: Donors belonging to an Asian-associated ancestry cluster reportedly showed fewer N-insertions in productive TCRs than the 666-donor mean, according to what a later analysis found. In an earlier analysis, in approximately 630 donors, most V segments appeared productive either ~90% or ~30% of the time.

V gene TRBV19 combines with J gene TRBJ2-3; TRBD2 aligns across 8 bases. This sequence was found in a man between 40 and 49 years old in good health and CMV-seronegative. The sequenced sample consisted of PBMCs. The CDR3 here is CASSLAGFPGDTQYF. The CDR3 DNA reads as TGTGCCAGTAGTCTAGCGGGTTTCCCCGGGGATACGCAGTATTTT.